This T cell receptor beta chain emerged from a study of blood T cell repertoires in COVID-19. Study summary: Samples came from the United States, Italy and Spain, spanning acute and convalescent COVID-19.

Methods used by the authors: Reference gene primers were amplified, and this amplification served to estimate nucleated cell counts. The method was immunoSEQ multiplex PCR; TCRdb's version includes in-frame clones alone and lacks a portion of them. That table gives V, J and clone size, and the DNA gave D and trimming. The sample carries 150,000 to 170,000 clones, approximately 84% recorded once. Followed over time, Seattle patients had been enrolled while infection was active. The V gene's germline CDR1 is MRHNA and CDR2 SNTAGT. J gave up 6 bases and V 0 bases, and 7 bases lay outside the gene matches. The CDR3 covers 15 residues. This clone was detected a few times.

This TCR was recovered from a woman aged 55-75 years with COVID-19, enrolled during active disease. Material: peripheral blood. V gene TRBV6-4 combines with J gene TRBJ1-2; 7 bases are a match to TRBD1. CDR3 sequence reads: CASSDSGQKADGYTF. Here the CDR3 DNA reads TGTGCCAGCAGTGACTCGGGACAGAAGGCGGATGGCTACACCTTC.